This T cell receptor beta chain was observed in a study of T cell responses to AZD1222 COVID-19 vaccine. Study as a whole: Second-dose intervals of approximately 4 or approximately 12 weeks were pooled.

Profiling relied on immunoSEQ multiplex PCR, and the TCRdb table lists in-frame clones only, not all of them. The repertoire includes roughly 160,000 clones, 90% to 95% of them detected once, and 0.64% sits in the top ten. The CDR3 consists of 12 residues. V lost 3 bases, J lost 3 bases, and 6 bases lay in between. Per germline, CDR1 SGHDT and CDR2 YYEEEE. A remark on this clone: Its target is unknown.

Regarding the study as a whole: Two AZD1222 doses significantly raised spike-specific TCR breadth and depth over controls.

The chain combines TRBV5-6 with TRBJ1-1; possible D gene TRBD1, 5 bases. This material consisted of peripheral blood, taken on day 0 of AZD1222 vaccination. The receptor's source is an adult in good health. The CDR3 DNA is TGTGCCAGCAGCTGGGGACACACTGAAGCTTTCTTT. It is translated as CASSWGHTEAFF.